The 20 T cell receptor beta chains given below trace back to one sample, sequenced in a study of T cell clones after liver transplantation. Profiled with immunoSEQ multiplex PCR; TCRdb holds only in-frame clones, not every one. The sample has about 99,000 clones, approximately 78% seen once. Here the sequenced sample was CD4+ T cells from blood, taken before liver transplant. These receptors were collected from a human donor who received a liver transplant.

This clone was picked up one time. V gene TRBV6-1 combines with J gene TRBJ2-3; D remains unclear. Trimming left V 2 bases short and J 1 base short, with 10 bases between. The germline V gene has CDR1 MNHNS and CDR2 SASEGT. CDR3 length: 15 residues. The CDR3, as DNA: TGTGCCAGCAGTGAATTTGGATCCGGCACAGATACGCAGTATTTT. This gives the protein CASSEFGSGTDTQYF.

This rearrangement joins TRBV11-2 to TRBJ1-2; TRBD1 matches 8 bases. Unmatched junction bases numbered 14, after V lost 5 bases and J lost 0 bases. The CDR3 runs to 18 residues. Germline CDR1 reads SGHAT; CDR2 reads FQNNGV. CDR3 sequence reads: CASSPGVGRGLTNYGYTF. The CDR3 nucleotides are TGTGCCAGCAGCCCCGGTGTGGGCAGGGGGCTAACTAACTATGGCTACACCTTC.

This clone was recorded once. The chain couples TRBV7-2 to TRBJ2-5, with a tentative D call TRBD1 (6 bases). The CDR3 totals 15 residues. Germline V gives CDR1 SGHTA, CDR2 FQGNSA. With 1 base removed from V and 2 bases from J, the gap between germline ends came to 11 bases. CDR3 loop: CASSLGLQGQETQYF. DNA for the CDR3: TGTGCCAGCAGCTTAGGATTGCAGGGGCAAGAGACCCAGTACTTC.

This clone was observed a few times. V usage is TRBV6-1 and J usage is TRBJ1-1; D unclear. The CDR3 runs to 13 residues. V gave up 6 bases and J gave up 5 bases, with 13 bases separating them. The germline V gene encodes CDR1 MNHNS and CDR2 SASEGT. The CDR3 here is CASSVKRETEAFF. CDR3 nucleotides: TGTGCCAGCAGCGTTAAAAGGGAGACTGAAGCTTTCTTT.

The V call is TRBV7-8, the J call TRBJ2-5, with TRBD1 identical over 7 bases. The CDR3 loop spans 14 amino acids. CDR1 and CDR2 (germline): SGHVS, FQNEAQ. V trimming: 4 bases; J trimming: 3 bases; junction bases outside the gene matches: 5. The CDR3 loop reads CASSSDRDEETQYF. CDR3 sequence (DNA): TGTGCCAGCAGCTCTGACAGGGACGAAGAGACCCAGTACTTC. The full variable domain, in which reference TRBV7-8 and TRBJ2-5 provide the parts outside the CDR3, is GAGVSQSPRYKVAKRGQDVALRCDPISGHVSLFWYQQALGQGPEFLTYFQNEAQLDKSGLPSDRFFAERPEGSVSTLKIQRTQQEDSAVYLCASSSDRDEETQYFGPGTRLLVL.

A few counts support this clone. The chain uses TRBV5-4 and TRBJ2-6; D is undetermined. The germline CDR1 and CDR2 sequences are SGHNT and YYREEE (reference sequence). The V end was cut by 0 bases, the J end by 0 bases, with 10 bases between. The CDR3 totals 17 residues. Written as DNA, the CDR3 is TGTGCCAGCAGCTTGGTAAACTTCCCCTCTGGGGCCAACGTCCTGACTTTC. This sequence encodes CASSLVNFPSGANVLTF.

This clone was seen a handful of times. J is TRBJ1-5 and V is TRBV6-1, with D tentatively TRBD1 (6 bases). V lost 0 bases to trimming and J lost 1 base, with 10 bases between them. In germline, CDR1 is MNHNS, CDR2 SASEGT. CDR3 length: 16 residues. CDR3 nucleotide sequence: TGTGCCAGCAGTGAAGCTACAGGGCGGAGCAATCAGCCCCAGCATTTT. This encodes CASSEATGRSNQPQHF.

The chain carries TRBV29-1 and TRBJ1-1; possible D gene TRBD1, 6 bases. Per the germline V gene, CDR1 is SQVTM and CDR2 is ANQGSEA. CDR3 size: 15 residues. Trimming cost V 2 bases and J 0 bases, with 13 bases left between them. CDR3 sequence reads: CSVEKDSTMNTEAFF. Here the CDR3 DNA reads TGCAGCGTTGAAAAGGACAGCACAATGAACACTGAAGCTTTCTTT.

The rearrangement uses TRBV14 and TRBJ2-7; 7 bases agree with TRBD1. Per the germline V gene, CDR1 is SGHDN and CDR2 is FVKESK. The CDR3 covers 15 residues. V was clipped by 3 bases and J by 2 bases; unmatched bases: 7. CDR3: CASSHPGQTTYEQYF. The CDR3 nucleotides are TGTGCCAGCAGCCATCCGGGACAGACTACCTACGAGCAGTACTTC.

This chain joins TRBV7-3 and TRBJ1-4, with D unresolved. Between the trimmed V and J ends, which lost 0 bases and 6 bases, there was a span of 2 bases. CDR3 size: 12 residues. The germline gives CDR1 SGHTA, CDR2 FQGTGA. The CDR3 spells CASSLTDEKLFF. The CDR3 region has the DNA TGTGCCAGCAGCTTAACGGATGAAAAACTGTTTTTT.

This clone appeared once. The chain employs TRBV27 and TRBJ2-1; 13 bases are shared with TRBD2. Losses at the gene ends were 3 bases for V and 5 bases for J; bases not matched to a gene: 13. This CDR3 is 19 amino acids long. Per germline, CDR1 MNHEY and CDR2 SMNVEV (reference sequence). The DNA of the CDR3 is TGTGCCAGCAGTTTTCGGCGACTAGCGGGAGGTAGTTCGAACAATGAGCAGTTCTTC. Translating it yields CASSFRRLAGGSSNNEQFF.

CDR3 nucleotide sequence: TGTGCCAGCAGTTTACGTGGGGCTGGGGACAATCAGCCCCAGCATTTT. Translated: CASSLRGAGDNQPQHF. This chain links TRBV28 with TRBJ1-5; tentative D call: TRBD1 (5 bases). Germline CDR1 and CDR2: MDHEN and SYDVKM. CDR3 length: 16 residues. With 2 bases removed from V and 3 bases from J, the gap between germline ends came to 14 bases.

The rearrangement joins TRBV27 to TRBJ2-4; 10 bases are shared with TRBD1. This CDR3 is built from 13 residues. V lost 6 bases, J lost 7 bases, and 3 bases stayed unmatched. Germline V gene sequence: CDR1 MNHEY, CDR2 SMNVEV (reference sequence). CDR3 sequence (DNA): TGTGCCAGCAGAGGACAGGGGGGGAACATTCAGTACTTC. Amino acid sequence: CASRGQGGNIQYF.

In DNA, the CDR3 is TGTGCCAGCAGTTTAGGGGCGGGCCGCACAGATACGCAGTATTTT. Translated, it gives CASSLGAGRTDTQYF. The rearrangement uses TRBV28 and TRBJ2-3, with D perhaps TRBD1 or TRBD2 (5 bases each). Trimming pared 2 bases from V and 1 base from J, leaving 10 bases between. The CDR3 sequence is 15 residues long. CDR1 MDHEN and CDR2 SYDVKM come from the germline V gene.

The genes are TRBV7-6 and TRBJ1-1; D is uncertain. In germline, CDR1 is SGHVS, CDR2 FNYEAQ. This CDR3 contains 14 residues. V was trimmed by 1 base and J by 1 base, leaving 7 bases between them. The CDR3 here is CASSLEAQNTEAFF. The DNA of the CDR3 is TGTGCCAGCAGCTTAGAGGCCCAGAACACTGAAGCTTTCTTT.

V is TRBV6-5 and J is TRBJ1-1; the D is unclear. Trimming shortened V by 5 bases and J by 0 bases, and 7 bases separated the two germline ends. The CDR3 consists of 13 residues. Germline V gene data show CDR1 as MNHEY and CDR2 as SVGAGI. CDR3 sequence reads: CASSQTVNTEAFF. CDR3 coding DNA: TGTGCCAGCAGTCAGACGGTGAACACTGAAGCTTTCTTT.

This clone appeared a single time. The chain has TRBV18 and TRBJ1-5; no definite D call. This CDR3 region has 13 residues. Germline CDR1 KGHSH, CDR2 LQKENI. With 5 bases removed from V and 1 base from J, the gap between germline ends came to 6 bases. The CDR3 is CASSAESNQPQHF. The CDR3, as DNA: TGTGCCAGCTCAGCAGAAAGCAATCAGCCCCAGCATTTT. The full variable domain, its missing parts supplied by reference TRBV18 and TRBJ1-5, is NAGVMQNPRHLVRRRGQEARLRCSPMKGHSHVYWYRQLPEEGLKFMVYLQKENIIDESGMPKERFSAEFPKEGPSILRIQQVVRGDSAAYFCASSAESNQPQHFGDGTRLSIL.

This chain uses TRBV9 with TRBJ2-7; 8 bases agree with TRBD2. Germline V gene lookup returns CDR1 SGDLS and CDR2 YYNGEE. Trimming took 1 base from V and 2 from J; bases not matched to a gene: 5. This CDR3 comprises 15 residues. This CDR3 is CASSVSSGVPYEQYF. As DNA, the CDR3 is TGTGCCAGCAGCGTAAGTAGCGGGGTCCCCTACGAGCAGTACTTC.

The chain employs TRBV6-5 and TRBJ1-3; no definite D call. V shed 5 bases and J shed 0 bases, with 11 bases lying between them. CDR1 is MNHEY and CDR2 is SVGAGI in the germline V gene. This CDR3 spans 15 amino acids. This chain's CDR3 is CASSKQPFSGNTIYF. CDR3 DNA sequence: TGTGCCAGCAGTAAGCAGCCTTTCTCTGGAAACACCATATATTTT.

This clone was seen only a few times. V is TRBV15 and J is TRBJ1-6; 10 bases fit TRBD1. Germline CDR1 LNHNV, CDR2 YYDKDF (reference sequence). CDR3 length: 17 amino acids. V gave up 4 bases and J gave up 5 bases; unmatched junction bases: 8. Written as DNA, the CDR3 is TGTGCCACCAGCACCCGACAGGGGGCTAGGAATAATTCACCCCTCCACTTT. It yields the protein CATSTRQGARNNSPLHF.